This T cell receptor beta chain is from a study of shared clonotypes between healthy human individuals. This clone was seen ten or more times. CDR1 MNHEY and CDR2 SMNVEV come from the germline V gene (reference sequence). V was pared by 0 bases and J by 7 bases, with 9 bases between. The CDR3 is made up of 14 amino acids. It was at deep level that the assay was run. Unsorted PBMC samples were amplified in replicate PCRs containing around 300 ng DNA, 30,000 to 35,000 T cell genomes. Repertoires were generated with immunoSEQ multiplex PCR, while TCRdb's copy carries only in-frame clones and drops some. The sample yields about 530,000 clones, roughly 79% seen once.

The source material was PBMCs. V and J are TRBV27 and TRBJ1-4, with a weak D call TRBD1 (5 bases). The receptor's source is a woman aged 40 to 50 in good health. Some clones in this sample may be carry-over from other donors' samples. CDR3 nucleotides: TGTGCCAGCAGTTTATCATGGGGCGGTGAAAAACTGTTTTTT. Its protein is CASSLSWGGEKLFF.